The present T cell receptor (beta chain) was sequenced within a study of blood T cell repertoires in COVID-19 (TCRdb year 2020). Study-level background: Samples covering the acute and convalescent phases of COVID-19 were provided by collaborators in the United States, Italy and Spain. The prospective study material was composed of cDNA or gDNA derived from T cells, B-cell-depleted T cells, or PBMCs. Deeply sampled blood TCRbeta repertoires from subjects exposed to, actively infected with, or recovered from COVID-19 were included in the dataset. The repertoires were released in a freely available public database meant as a resource for research on the immune response to SARS-CoV-2. The samples were drawn from two sources: the first 160 participants of the ongoing ImmuneRACE study, and fewer than 1,500 subjects contributed by 6 global collaborators. Sample metadata almost always included a de-identified subject ID, COVID-19 status, age in years and sex. HLA class I and class II types, where available, came from metadata supplied by the sample provider rather than from assay-based typing. The paper as a whole reports these results and caveats: Clinical and demographic metadata were provided uncurated, with the amount varying by source and participant.

Another Seattle source contributed samples from volunteer blood donors who had recovered from COVID-19. Collaborating institutions collected whole blood in K2EDTA tubes following their own protocols. For TCRbeta analysis, collaborators shipped samples in one of three forms: frozen whole blood, isolated PBMCs, or DNA extracted from either of those sample types. Sequences SGHDT (CDR1) and YYEEEE (CDR2) are obtained from the germline V gene. Relative to germline, V is missing 0 bases and J is missing 4 bases, with 6 bases of the junction outside any gene match. The CDR3, from cysteine to phenylalanine, totals 16 residues. Only CDR3 DNA is held: 48 bases, read in frame from base 1. TCRbeta CDR3 regions were amplified from genomic DNA using the immunoSEQ Assay, a bias-controlled multiplex PCR. The authors' analysis ran thus. Within the assay, amplification of reference gene primers was used to estimate how many nucleated cells each sample contained. Sequence reads were collapsed and filtered to measure the absolute abundance of every unique TCRbeta CDR3 rearrangement. For each sample, productive Simpson clonality was calculated by taking the square root of Simpson's diversity index across productive rearrangements. This immuneACCESS table, as held by TCRdb, lists in-frame sequences with V and J called but not all clones. Of the missing ones, under half trace to an unresolved V gene in checked studies; the others have no known cause. V and J calls and clone size are copied from that table; D and trimming were computed from the DNA. For this sample the table gives under 300,000 clones, of which about 88% were detected only once. The top ten hold 4% to 5% of the sample.

With respect to this clone: Its antigen is unknown. Per-base qualities were not stored, and no clone one base away is much larger.

The sequencing sample was made of peripheral blood. In this chain, TRBV5-6 is recombined with TRBJ1-5, and TRBD1 matches 8 of the central bases. This TCR was recovered from a woman aged 40 to 50 who had recovered from COVID-19. DNA sequence: TGTGCCAGCAGCTTGGGGTTCGGACAGGGAAATCAGCCCCAGCATTTT. The encoded protein is CASSLGFGQGNQPQHF.